What follows describes a single TCR beta chain. The clone's antigen remains unknown. Base qualities were left out, and no much larger clone turns up one base away. TCRbeta CDR3 regions were amplified from genomic DNA by means of the immunoSEQ Assay, a bias-controlled multiplex PCR. As for the original processing: The number of nucleated cells in each sample was estimated by amplification of reference gene primers within the assay. To quantify the absolute abundance of each unique TCRbeta CDR3 rearrangement, sequence reads were collapsed and filtered. For each sample, productive Simpson clonality was calculated as the square root of Simpson's diversity index over productive rearrangements. TCRdb limited this immuneACCESS table to in-frame rearrangements with V and J called. A share of clones is missing; checked studies link under half to unresolved V genes, and the rest is unexplained. That table furnishes V, J and clone size, whereas the DNA furnished D and trimming. This sample gives approximately 100,000 clones in total; 85% to 90% of them show up just once. Of the sample, roughly 4.2% falls within the top ten clones.

The data are from a study of blood T cell repertoires in COVID-19 (dated by TCRdb to the early 2020s). With respect to the entire study: Samples from collaborators originated in the United States, Italy and Spain and spanned both the acute and convalescent phases of COVID-19. The prospective study material was composed of cDNA or gDNA derived from T cells, B-cell-depleted T cells, or PBMCs. Subjects who had been exposed to COVID-19, were actively infected with it, or had recovered from it provided the deeply sampled blood TCRbeta repertoires that made up the dataset. The repertoires were released in a freely available public database intended as a resource for research on the immune response to SARS-CoV-2. The samples were drawn from the first 160 participants of the ongoing ImmuneRACE study and from 1,200 or so subjects provided by 6 global collaborators. The sample metadata nearly always contained a de-identified subject ID, COVID-19 status, age in years and sex. Where available, HLA class I and class II types were obtained from metadata supplied by the sample provider rather than from assay-based typing.

What the research found in general, with its limitations: Clinical and demographic metadata were provided uncurated, with the amount varying by source and participant.

There are 14 amino acids in the CDR3, from cysteine to phenylalanine inclusive. Only CDR3 DNA remains: 42 bases, in frame from the first base. Between the V and J ends, shortened by 8 bases and 2 bases respectively, the junction contains 15 bases. CDR1 and CDR2 are read off the germline V gene (reference sequence) as SEHNR and FQNEAQ. One collaborating source in Seattle enrolled patients during active infection and followed them longitudinally through the course of disease. The collaborating institutions used their own protocols to collect whole blood in K2EDTA tubes. For TCRbeta analysis, collaborators shipped samples in one of three forms: frozen whole blood, isolated PBMCs, or DNA extracted from either of those sample types.

The TCR was taken from a human donor with COVID-19, enrolled during active disease. The donor label of this sample is uncertain. The sequencing input was peripheral blood. The rearrangement combines TRBV7-9 with TRBJ2-5, with the D gene call left open. The DNA sequence is given as TGTGCCAGCCGCCAAGCGAAAGGACAAGAGACCCAGTACTTC. This translates into CASRQAKGQETQYF.